This T cell receptor beta chain was identified in a study of CD8+ T cells in alopecia areata. Study-wide context: Those patients who were treated received oral tofacitinib, which was given at 5 to 10 mg twice daily for moderate-to-severe alopecia areata.

Note on this clone: Antigen: not known.

This sample's treatment: oral pan-JAK inhibitor, 5-10 mg twice daily. Using a FACSAria, the CD4+ and CD8+ T cells were sorted from the PBMCs. Whole-study results and caveats: Clonality exceeded that of normal scalp in lesional scalp, most notably in alopecia totalis/universalis.

V dropped 4 bases and J dropped 3 bases, with 14 bases sitting between them. This CDR3 spans 14 amino acids. The germline V gene has CDR1 SGHDT and CDR2 YYEEEE. cDNA reverse transcribed from extracted RNA served as the sequencing template. Assay: immunoSEQ multiplex PCR; the TCRdb copy retains only in-frame clones and omits some. The sample yields some 180,000 clones, less than 70% seen once. This sequence originates from a human donor with alopecia areata. The chain links TRBV5-6 to TRBJ2-7; possible D gene TRBD1, 6 bases. This sample comprised CD8+ T cells sorted from blood, obtained at week 24, from a patient treated with tofacitinib. CDR3 region: CASSPGQSFYEQYF. DNA of the CDR3: TGTGCCAGCAGCCCTGGACAGTCGTTCTACGAGCAGTACTTC.